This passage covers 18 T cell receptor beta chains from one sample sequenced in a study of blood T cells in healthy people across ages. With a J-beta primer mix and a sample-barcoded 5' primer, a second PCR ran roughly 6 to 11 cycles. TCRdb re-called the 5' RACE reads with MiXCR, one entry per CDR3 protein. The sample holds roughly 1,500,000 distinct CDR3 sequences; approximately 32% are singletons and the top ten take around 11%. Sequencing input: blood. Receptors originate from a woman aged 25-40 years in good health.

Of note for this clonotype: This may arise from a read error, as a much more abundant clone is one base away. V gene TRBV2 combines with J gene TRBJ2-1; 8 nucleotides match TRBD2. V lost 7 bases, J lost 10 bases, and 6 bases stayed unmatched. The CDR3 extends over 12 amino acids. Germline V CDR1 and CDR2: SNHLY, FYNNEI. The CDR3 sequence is CASTSGFYEQFF. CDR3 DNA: TGTGCCAGCACTAGCGGGTTTTACGAGCAGTTCTTC.

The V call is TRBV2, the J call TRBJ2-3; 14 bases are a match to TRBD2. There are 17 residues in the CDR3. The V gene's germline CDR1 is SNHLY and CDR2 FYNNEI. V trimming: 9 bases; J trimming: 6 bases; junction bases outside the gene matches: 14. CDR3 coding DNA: TGTGCCAGGGAAGGGACTAGCGGGAGTATGGAGTCGGATACGCAGTATTTT. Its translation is CAREGTSGSMESDTQYF.

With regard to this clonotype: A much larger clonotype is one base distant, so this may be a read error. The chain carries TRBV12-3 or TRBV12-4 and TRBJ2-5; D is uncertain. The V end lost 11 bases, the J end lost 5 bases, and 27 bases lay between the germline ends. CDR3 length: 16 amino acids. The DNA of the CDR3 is TGTGCCGGCCTCCCCAGGTCCGCACATGGTCGGGAGACCCAGTACTTC. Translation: CAGLPRSAHGRETQYF.

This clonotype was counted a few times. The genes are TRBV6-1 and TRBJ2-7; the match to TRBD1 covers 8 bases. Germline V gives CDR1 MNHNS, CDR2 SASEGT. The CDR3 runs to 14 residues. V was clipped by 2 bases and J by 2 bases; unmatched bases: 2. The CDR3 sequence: CASSEWTGTYEQYF. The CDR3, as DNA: TGTGCCAGCAGTGAATGGACAGGGACCTACGAGCAGTACTTC.

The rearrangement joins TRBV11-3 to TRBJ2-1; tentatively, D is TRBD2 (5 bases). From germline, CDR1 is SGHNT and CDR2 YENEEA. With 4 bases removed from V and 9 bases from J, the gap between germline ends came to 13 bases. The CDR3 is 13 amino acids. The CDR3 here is CASSSNTRGEQFF. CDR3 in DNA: TGTGCCAGCAGCTCGAATACTAGAGGTGAGCAGTTCTTC.

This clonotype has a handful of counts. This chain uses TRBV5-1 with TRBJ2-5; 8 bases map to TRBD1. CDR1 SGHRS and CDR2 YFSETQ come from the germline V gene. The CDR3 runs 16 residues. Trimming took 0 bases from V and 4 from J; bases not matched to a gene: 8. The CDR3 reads CASSLDRTGTPETQYF. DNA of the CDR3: TGCGCCAGCAGCTTGGACCGGACAGGGACGCCAGAGACCCAGTACTTC. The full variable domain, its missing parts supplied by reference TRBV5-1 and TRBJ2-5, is KAGVTQTPRYLIKTRGQQVTLSCSPISGHRSVSWYQQTPGQGLQFLFEYFSETQRNKGNFPGRFSGRQFSNSRSEMNVSTLELGDSALYLCASSLDRTGTPETQYFGPGTRLLVL.

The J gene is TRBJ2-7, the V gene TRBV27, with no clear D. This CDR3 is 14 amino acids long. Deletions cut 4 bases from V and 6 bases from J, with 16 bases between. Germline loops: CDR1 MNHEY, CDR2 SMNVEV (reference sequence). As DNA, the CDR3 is TGTGCCAGCAGTTCCCACGGAGCCTCTATCGAGCAGTACTTC. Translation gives CASSSHGASIEQYF.

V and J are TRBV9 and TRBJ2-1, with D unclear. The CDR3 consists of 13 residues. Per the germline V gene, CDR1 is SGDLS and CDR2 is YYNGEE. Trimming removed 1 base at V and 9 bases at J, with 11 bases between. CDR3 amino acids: CASSVPEFGEQFF. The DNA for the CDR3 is TGTGCCAGCAGCGTACCCGAGTTTGGTGAGCAGTTCTTC. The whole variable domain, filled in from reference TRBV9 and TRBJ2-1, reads DSGVTQTPKHLITATGQRVTLRCSPRSGDLSVYWYQQSLDQGLQFLIQYYNGEERAKGNILERFSAQQFPDLHSELNLSSLELGDSALYFCASSVPEFGEQFFGPGTRLTVL.

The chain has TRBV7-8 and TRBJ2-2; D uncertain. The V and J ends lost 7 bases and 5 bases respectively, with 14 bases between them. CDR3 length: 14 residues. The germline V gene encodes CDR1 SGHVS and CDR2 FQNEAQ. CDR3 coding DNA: TGTGCCAGCACCCGGACGCTTGGGACCGGGGAGCTGTTTTTT. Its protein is CASTRTLGTGELFF.

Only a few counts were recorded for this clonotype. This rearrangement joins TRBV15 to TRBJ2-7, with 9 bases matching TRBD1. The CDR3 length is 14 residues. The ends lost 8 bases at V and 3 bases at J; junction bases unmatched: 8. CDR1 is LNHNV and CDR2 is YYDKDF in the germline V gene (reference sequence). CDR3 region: CATGPDRGSYEQYF. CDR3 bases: TGTGCCACCGGGCCTGACAGGGGGAGCTACGAGCAGTACTTC.

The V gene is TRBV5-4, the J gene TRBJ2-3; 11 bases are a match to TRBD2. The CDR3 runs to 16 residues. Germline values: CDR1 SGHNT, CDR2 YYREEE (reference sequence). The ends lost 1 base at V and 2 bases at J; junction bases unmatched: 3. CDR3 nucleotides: TGTGCCAGCAGCTTGTGGGGACTAGCGGTCACAGATACGCAGTATTTT. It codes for CASSLWGLAVTDTQYF.

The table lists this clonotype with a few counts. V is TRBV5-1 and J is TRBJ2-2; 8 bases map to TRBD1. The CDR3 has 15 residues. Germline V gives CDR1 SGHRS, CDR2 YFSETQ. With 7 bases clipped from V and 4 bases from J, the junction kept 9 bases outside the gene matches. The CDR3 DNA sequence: TGCGCCAGCTCCAGGACAGGGTCGGGCACCGGGGAGCTGTTTTTT. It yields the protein CASSRTGSGTGELFF.

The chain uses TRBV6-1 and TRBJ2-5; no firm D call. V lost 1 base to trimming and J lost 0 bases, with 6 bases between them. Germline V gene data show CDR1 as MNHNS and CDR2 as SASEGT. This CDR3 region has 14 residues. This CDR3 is CASSEVNNQETQYF. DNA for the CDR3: TGTGCCAGCAGTGAAGTGAATAACCAAGAGACCCAGTACTTC.

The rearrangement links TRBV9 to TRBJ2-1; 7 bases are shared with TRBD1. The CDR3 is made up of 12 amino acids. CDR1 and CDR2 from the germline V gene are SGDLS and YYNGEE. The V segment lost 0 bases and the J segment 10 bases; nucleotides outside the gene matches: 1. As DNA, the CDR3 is TGTGCCAGCAGCGTAGTCAGGGGGGAGCAGTTCTTC. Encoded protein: CASSVVRGEQFF.

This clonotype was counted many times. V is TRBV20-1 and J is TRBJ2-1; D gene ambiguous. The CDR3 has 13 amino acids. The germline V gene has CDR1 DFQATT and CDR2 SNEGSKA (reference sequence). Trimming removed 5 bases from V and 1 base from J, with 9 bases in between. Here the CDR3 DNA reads TGCAGTGCTTTTGGGATTTCCTACAATGAGCAGTTCTTC. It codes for CSAFGISYNEQFF.

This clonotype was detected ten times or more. Here the CDR3 DNA reads TGCAGCGGCTGGGACAGGGCCTACAATGAGCAGTTCTTC. Translated, it gives CSGWDRAYNEQFF. This sequence joins TRBV29-1 and TRBJ2-1; TRBD1 matches at 9 bases. Looked up from germline, CDR1 is SQVTM and CDR2 is ANQGSEA. The CDR3 has 13 residues. J lost 2 bases, V lost 7 bases, and 3 bases had no gene match.

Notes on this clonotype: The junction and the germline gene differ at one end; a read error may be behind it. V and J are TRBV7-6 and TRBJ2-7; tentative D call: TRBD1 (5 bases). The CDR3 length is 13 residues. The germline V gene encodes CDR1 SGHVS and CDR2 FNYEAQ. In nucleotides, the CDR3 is TGTGCCAACAGCTTAGGGGCAGGGTACGAGCAGTACTTC. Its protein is CANSLGAGYEQYF. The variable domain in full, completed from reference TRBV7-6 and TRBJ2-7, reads GAGVSQSPRYKVTKRGQDVALRCDPISGHVSLYWYRQALGQGPEFLTYFNYEAQQDKSGLPNDRFSAERPEGSISTLTIQRTEQRDSAMYRCANSLGAGYEQYFGPGTRLTVT.

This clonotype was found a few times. DNA of the CDR3: TGTGCCAGCAGCCGACCTAGCGGCGCCTACAATGAGCAGTTCTTC. It encodes CASSRPSGAYNEQFF. V and J are TRBV6-2 or TRBV6-3 and TRBJ2-1; 7 bases match TRBD2. CDR1 and CDR2 from the germline V gene are MNHEY and SVGEGT. The CDR3 length is 15 residues. The V gene end was trimmed by 6 bases and the J gene end by 2 bases; junction bases not matched to a gene: 7.